The table lists the clone carrying this T cell receptor (beta chain) with a few counts. Its target is not known. This sample stems from a study of T cell repertoires in cytomegalovirus infection. Study-wide context: CMV infection together with matching HLA type was indicated by public TCR beta signatures.

From germline, CDR1 is ENHRY and CDR2 SYGVKD. The V end was cut by 8 bases, the J end by 1 base, with 20 bases between. The CDR3 runs to 17 residues. TCRdb ran MiXCR on the reads and lists one entry per CDR3 protein. The sample includes around 190,000 distinct CDR3 sequences, over 13% of them seen just once. Points from the study as a whole: Carriers of CMV plus the relevant HLA were identified by cumulative public TCR beta family frequency. It was HLA-C-restricted CMV-specific TCR beta clonotypes that dominated the response ex vivo.

Sequenced: PBMCs. This sequence originates from a human donor in good health (CMV status not recorded). Some clones in this sample may be carry-over from other donors' samples. This chain links TRBV10-3 with TRBJ2-2; a weak D match, TRBD1 (6 bases). The CDR3 protein is CAIQDSIARVNTGELFF. CDR3 nucleotide sequence: TGTGCCATCCAGGACAGTATTGCGCGGGTGAACACCGGGGAGCTGTTTTTT.